This section outlines one TCR beta chain sequence together with its context. Its antigen remains unknown. Investigators made cDNA in eight separate reactions per sample. Addition of UMIs with a 6-nucleotide sample barcode was achieved by template switching. TCRdb reprocessed the 5' RACE reads, keeping one entry per CDR3 protein, no DNA. The table lists more than 300,000 distinct CDR3 sequences. These data come from a study of monozygotic twins with inflammatory bowel disease. Study-level findings and limits: Evidence did not back any single strong signal or clonotype linked to IBD.

The CDR3 has 16 amino acids. Germline assignment: CDR1 MGHDK and CDR2 SYGVNS. The TCR was taken from a human donor with ulcerative colitis or Crohn's disease, or a healthy co-twin of an affected twin (not recorded which). The chain has TRBV25-1 and TRBJ1-6; TCRdb calls TRBD1, which cannot be checked without DNA. Sequenced input: blood. The CDR3 spells CASRSFGGALDSPLHF.